This T cell receptor (beta chain) came from a study of T cells expressing NK-cell markers. General study results and limits: The dominant NKG2C+ clonotypes represented about 1.0-7.0% of CD8+ T cells in about six donors.

The CDR3 length is 16 residues. Germline V gene lookup returns CDR1 SGDLS and CDR2 YYNGEE. What made the TCR beta cDNA was 5'RACE template switching with UMIs. TCRdb reprocessed the 5' RACE reads and stores each CDR3 protein as one record, lacking DNA. This listing includes about 260,000 distinct CDR3 sequences. For this clonotype: What it recognizes is unknown.

The genes are TRBV9 and TRBJ2-2; TCRdb's D gene call, TRBD2, goes unchecked for lack of DNA. This sequence was found in a woman aged 18-69 years in good health. Sequenced material: blood T cells: a sorted CD56 or NKG2C T cell subset, CD4+ or CD8+ T cells, or bulk PBMC T cells (not recorded which). This CDR3 reads CASSVVSGIDTGELFF.